The 12 T cell receptor beta chains reported below all come from one sample, sequenced in a study of T-cell reconstitution after alpha-beta-depleted transplantation in children. TCRbeta library construction was performed incorporating unique molecular identifiers. TCRdb used MiXCR to reprocess the PCR reads, holding one entry per CDR3 protein. The sample holds roughly 180,000 distinct CDR3 sequences, about 14% seen once. Source: PBMCs from the stem cell graft donor, taken from the stem cell graft. These receptors came from a human donor who donated a stem cell graft to a child with acute lymphoblastic leukemia.

There are many counts of this clonotype. The chain joins TRBV20-1 to TRBJ1-2; 8 bases are shared with TRBD1. The CDR3 sequence is 15 residues long. Germline CDR1 DFQATT, CDR2 SNEGSKA (reference sequence). Trimming at V came to 2 bases and at J to 8 bases, leaving 13 bases not matched to a gene. The DNA of the CDR3 is TGCAGTGCTAGACCCCAACCGGGACAGGTTGGGGGCTACACCTTC. Protein product: CSARPQPGQVGGYTF.

As regards this clonotype: One end of the junction fails to match germline, which may point to a read error. The V gene is TRBV20-1, the J gene TRBJ1-2, with a weak D call TRBD1 (5 bases). The CDR3 has 15 amino acids. Germline V gives CDR1 DFQATT, CDR2 SNEGSKA (reference sequence). Here the CDR3 DNA reads TGCAGTGCGAGAGGTATCCAGGACAATAACTATGGCTACACCTTC. Its translation is CSARGIQDNNYGYTF.

This clonotype was counted between two and nine times. This rearrangement joins TRBV5-1 to TRBJ1-1; D might be TRBD1 (6 bases). In germline, CDR1 is SGHRS, CDR2 YFSETQ. CDR3 size: 16 residues. V gave up 4 bases and J gave up 3 bases, with 19 bases separating them. The CDR3 sequence: CASSPRGPGVHTEAFF. As DNA, the CDR3 is TGCGCCAGCAGCCCCCGGGGCCCAGGGGTGCACACTGAAGCTTTCTTT.

In its sample, this clonotype was seen many times. This rearrangement joins TRBV12-3 or TRBV12-4 to TRBJ2-1; TRBD1 matches at 9 bases. The V and J ends lost 7 bases and 8 bases, in that order; junction bases with no gene match: 9. The CDR3 loop spans 14 amino acids. DNA of the CDR3: TGTGCCAGCAAGGGACAGGGAGAAGACTATGAGCAGTTCTTC. As protein: CASKGQGEDYEQFF.

Concerning this clonotype itself: This may be a read error: a much more frequent sequence differs by one nucleotide. The rearrangement uses TRBV19 and TRBJ2-7, with a possible D match to TRBD1 (6 bases). The length of the CDR3 is 13 residues. Germline loops: CDR1 LNHDA, CDR2 SQIVND (reference sequence). V gave up 5 bases and J gave up 7 bases, with 15 bases separating them. CDR3 region: CASSRTGSEEQYF. The CDR3 DNA is TGTGCCAGTAGTCGTACAGGGTCGGAAGAGCAGTACTTC.

Many counts were recorded for this clonotype. The chain joins TRBV12-3 or TRBV12-4 to TRBJ1-1; D might be TRBD1 (6 bases). This CDR3 is built from 14 residues. V lost 5 bases and J lost 5, with 15 bases in between. For the CDR3, the DNA is TGTGCCAGCAGTCCCGTAACGACAGGAACTGAAGCTTTCTTT. Translating gives CASSPVTTGTEAFF.

This clonotype has ten or more counts. The rearrangement joins TRBV6-1 to TRBJ1-1; the match to TRBD1 covers 7 bases. The CDR3 loop spans 16 amino acids. J gave up 1 base and V 6 bases, and 11 bases lay outside the gene matches. The germline gives CDR1 MNHNS, CDR2 SASEGT. The CDR3 DNA is TGTGCCAGCAGCTCCCCCGTAAGGGGGCCGAACACTGAAGCTTTCTTT. This codes for CASSSPVRGPNTEAFF.

This clonotype appeared many times. This chain connects TRBV20-1 to TRBJ1-2, with a possible D match to TRBD1 (5 bases). Germline V gene data show CDR1 as DFQATT and CDR2 as SNEGSKA (reference sequence). Trimming removed 3 bases from V and 4 bases from J, with 6 bases in between. This CDR3 comprises 11 residues. The CDR3 DNA reads as TGCAGTGCTAGCGACAGCTATGGCTACACCTTC. It encodes CSASDSYGYTF.

The rearrangement uses TRBV20-1 and TRBJ1-1; D uncertain. The ends were cut back, 3 bases at V and 1 base at J, with 9 bases in the middle. The CDR3 is 13 residues long. Germline CDR1 DFQATT, CDR2 SNEGSKA (reference sequence). The CDR3 coding sequence is TGCAGTGCTAGGGCCAGCGGGAACACTGAAGCTTTCTTT. The encoded protein is CSARASGNTEAFF.

This clonotype was seen only once. The chain links TRBV11-2 to TRBJ2-7; D call uncertain. V shed 0 bases and J shed 7 bases, with 4 bases lying between them. Per germline, CDR1 SGHAT and CDR2 FQNNGV. The CDR3 length is 11 residues. CDR3 protein: CASSLEWEQYF. In nucleotides, the CDR3 is TGTGCCAGCAGCTTAGAGTGGGAGCAGTACTTC. Full variable domain (missing parts from reference TRBV11-2 and TRBJ2-7): EAGVAQSPRYKIIEKRQSVAFWCNPISGHATLYWYQQILGQGPKLLIQFQNNGVVDDSQLPKDRFSAERLKGVDSTLKIQPAKLEDSAVYLCASSLEWEQYFGPGTRLTVT.

In this sample, this clonotype turned up many times. This chain joins TRBV6-5 and TRBJ1-1, with D possibly being TRBD1 (5 bases). V was trimmed by 5 bases and J by 6 bases, leaving 16 bases between them. Germline-derived CDR1 and CDR2 are MNHEY and SVGAGI. The CDR3 runs 14 residues. The DNA for the CDR3 is TGTGCCAGCAGTCCCCGGGGGGGTCGCGCTGAAGCTTTCTTT. It is translated as CASSPRGGRAEAFF.

Details on this clonotype: At one boundary the junction diverges from the germline segment, which might be a read error. This sequence joins TRBV7-7 and TRBJ2-1, with 10 nucleotides matching TRBD2. The CDR3 loop spans 14 amino acids. In germline, CDR1 is SSHAT, CDR2 FNYEAQ (reference sequence). The CDR3 DNA reads TGTGCTAGCAGCTTAAGCGGGAGGGGGTCTGAGCAGTTCTTC. It yields the protein CASSLSGRGSEQFF.